Following are 5 T cell receptor beta chains from one sample sequenced in a study of blood T cell repertoires in COVID-19. The method was immunoSEQ multiplex PCR; TCRdb's version includes in-frame clones alone and lacks a portion of them. This table holds approximately 75,000 clones, around 82% found once. Sequences were obtained from peripheral blood. All receptors derive from a human donor in a cohort sampled during active COVID-19.

This clone was counted once. The J gene is TRBJ1-4, the V gene TRBV3-1 (or the pseudogene TRBV3-2); possible D gene TRBD1, 5 bases. Trimming left V 4 bases short and J 5 bases short, with 11 bases between. This CDR3 region has 14 residues. Germline V gene data show CDR1 as LGHDT and CDR2 as YNNKEL (reference sequence). The CDR3 sequence is CASSPGGRNEKLFF. Here the CDR3 DNA reads TGTGCCAGCAGCCCCGGGGGGAGGAATGAAAAACTGTTTTTT.

The chain has TRBV6-5 and TRBJ1-1; D is undetermined. This CDR3 contains 15 residues. V lost 7 bases to trimming and J lost 8 bases, with 23 bases between them. Germline CDR1 and CDR2: MNHEY and SVGAGI. As DNA, the CDR3 is TGTGCCAGCACTAGCTCAAGGAATAGTATGAAGGAAGCTTTCTTT. This encodes CASTSSRNSMKEAFF.

The chain recombines TRBV15 with TRBJ2-7, with unresolved D. The V end lost 1 base, the J end lost 3 bases, and 16 bases lay between the germline ends. There are 16 residues in the CDR3. CDR1 and CDR2 (germline): LNHNV, YYDKDF (reference sequence). Written as DNA, the CDR3 is TGTGCCACCAGCAGAGTCATTAGGAGAGATGACTACGAGCAGTACTTC. Its translation is CATSRVIRRDDYEQYF.

The chain links TRBV12-3 or TRBV12-4 to TRBJ1-3; weak D call: TRBD1 (5 bases). The germline V and J ends were trimmed by 6 bases and 4 bases, with 10 bases remaining between them. The CDR3 runs to 13 residues. This CDR3 is CASRRTTGNTIYF. The CDR3 region has the DNA TGTGCCAGCAGGCGGACAACAGGAAACACCATATATTTT.

J is TRBJ1-2 and V is TRBV5-8; TRBD1 agrees at 8 bases. V lost 4 bases and J lost 3; bases outside the gene matches: 8. The CDR3 is 15 residues long. Per the germline V gene, CDR1 is SGHTS and CDR2 is YDEGEE. The CDR3 DNA follows: TGTGCCAGCAGCCTCCGACAGGGGCGGGACTATGGCTACACCTTC. Translating it yields CASSLRQGRDYGYTF.